This T cell receptor (beta chain) was found in a study of blood T cells in healthy people across ages. Concerning this clonotype itself: The junction differs from germline at one of its ends, possibly a read error.

The CDR3 is 14 residues long. It was with a sample-barcoded 5' primer and a J-beta primer mix that a second PCR of roughly 7 to 12 cycles was run. One entry per CDR3 protein, called by TCRdb with MiXCR from the 5' RACE reads. Here the sample spans 650,000 to 800,000 distinct CDR3 sequences, roughly 44% being singletons. This sequence originates from a man aged 60 to 69 in good health. Input material: blood. The rearrangement joins TRBV12-3 or TRBV12-4 to TRBJ2-3; a weak D match, TRBD1 (6 bases). The CDR3 DNA is TGTGCCAGCAGCATTCCTAGTGCGACAGGTACGCAGTATTTT. Encoded protein: CASSIPSATGTQYF.